The present TCR beta chain was sequenced within a study of blood T cell repertoires in COVID-19 (TCRdb year 2020). Broadly, across the study: Collaborator samples came from the United States, Italy and Spain and covered acute and convalescent phases of COVID-19. The material from the prospective study consisted of cDNA or gDNA derived from T cells, B-cell-depleted T cells, or PBMCs. HLA class I and class II types, where available, came from metadata supplied by the sample provider rather than from assay-based typing. The samples were drawn from the first 160 participants of the ongoing ImmuneRACE study and from 950 to 1,500 subjects provided by 6 global collaborators. A freely available public database, intended as a resource for researchers studying the immune response to SARS-CoV-2, is where the repertoires were released. Nearly every sample came with metadata listing a de-identified subject ID, COVID-19 status, age in years and sex. Deeply sampled blood TCRbeta repertoires from subjects exposed to, actively infected with, or recovered from COVID-19 were included in the dataset.

Whole blood was collected in K2EDTA tubes by collaborating institutions according to the institutions' own protocols. Collaborator samples were shipped for TCRbeta analysis as frozen whole blood, isolated PBMCs, or DNA extracted from either sample type. CDR1 and CDR2 are drawn from the germline V gene: WSHSY, SAAADI. Trimming accounts for 5 bases at V and 2 bases at J, while the number of junction bases matched to no gene is 2. The CDR3 numbers 13 residues from cysteine through phenylalanine. Of all the DNA, just the CDR3 is kept, 39 bases in frame from base 1. This clone was seen a few times. No cognate antigen has been identified for it. There are no base qualities to consult, and no much larger clone falls within one base. Study-wide findings and limitations: How much clinical and demographic metadata was included differed by source and by participant, and the metadata was provided uncurated.

TCRbeta CDR3 regions were amplified from genomic DNA by means of the immunoSEQ Assay, a bias-controlled multiplex PCR. The study's own analysis went as follows. The number of nucleated cells in each sample was estimated from the amplification of reference gene primers within the assay. To quantify the absolute abundance of each unique TCRbeta CDR3 rearrangement, sequence reads were collapsed and filtered. Productive Simpson clonality was computed per sample as the square root of Simpson's diversity index over productive rearrangements. TCRdb limited this immuneACCESS table to in-frame rearrangements with V and J called. A share of clones is missing; checked studies link under half to unresolved V genes, and the rest is unexplained. That table gives V, J and clone size, and the DNA gave D and trimming. The sample data list 110,000 to 150,000 clones, and roughly 89% of these were observed just once. The top ten constitute about 2.9% of the sample.

The clonotype originates from a man in his sixties with active or convalescent COVID-19. The sequence is built from TRBV10-2 and TRBJ1-2; TRBD1 fits 7 bases in the junction. The material sequenced was peripheral blood. The DNA reads TGCGCCAGCAGTCTACAGGGGAACTATGGCTACACCTTC. Its coded protein is CASSLQGNYGYTF.